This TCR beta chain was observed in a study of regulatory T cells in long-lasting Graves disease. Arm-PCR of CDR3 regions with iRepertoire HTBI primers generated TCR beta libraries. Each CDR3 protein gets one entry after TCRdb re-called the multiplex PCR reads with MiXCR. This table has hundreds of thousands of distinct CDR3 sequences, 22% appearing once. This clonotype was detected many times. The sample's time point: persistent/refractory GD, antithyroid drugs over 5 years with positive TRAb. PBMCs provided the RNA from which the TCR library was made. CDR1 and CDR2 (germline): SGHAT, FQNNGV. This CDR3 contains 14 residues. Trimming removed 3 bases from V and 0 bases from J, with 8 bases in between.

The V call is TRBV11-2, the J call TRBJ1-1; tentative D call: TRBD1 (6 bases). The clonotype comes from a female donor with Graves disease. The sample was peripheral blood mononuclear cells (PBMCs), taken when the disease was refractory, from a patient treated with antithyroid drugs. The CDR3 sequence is CASSFGQLNTEAFF. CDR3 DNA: TGTGCCAGCAGCTTCGGACAGCTGAACACTGAAGCTTTCTTT.